This entry features one T cell receptor (beta chain) sequence. Its antigen is unidentified. This CDR3 has 15 amino acids. Germline V gives CDR1 MDHEN, CDR2 SYDVKM. Eight cDNA synthesis reactions were run for every sample. TCRdb re-called the 5' RACE reads and catalogs CDR3 proteins one per entry, DNA excluded. Here the sample table reports about 160,000 distinct CDR3 sequences. This entry belongs to a study of monozygotic twins with inflammatory bowel disease. Points from the study as a whole: The inverse Simpson measure of TCRbeta diversity was lower in IBD patients than in healthy co-twins.

The clonotype originates from a human donor with ulcerative colitis or Crohn's disease, or a healthy co-twin of an affected twin (not recorded which). The chain employs TRBV28 and TRBJ2-1; without DNA, the TCRdb call of TRBD2 cannot be checked. Sequenced input: blood. The CDR3 protein is CASIPTSLTYNEQFF.